This T cell receptor (beta chain) was documented in a study of vaccination and CD4 T cells after COVID-19 (dated 2022 in TCRdb). In terms of the full investigation: Every convalescent patient had a positive nasal swab PCR test for SARS-CoV-2, with mild disease in 8 to 10 patients and severe disease in one. The convalescent cohort comprised six males and four females, including two Hispanic individuals, seven Caucasians, two Asians and one multiracial person. Participants got two doses of the Pfizer-BioNTech BNT162b2 vaccine (n=8) or two doses of the Moderna mRNA-1273 vaccine (n=2). Post-COVID blood samples from convalescent patients were collected a median of 101 days after diagnosis, with a range of roughly 35 to 180 days. Post-vaccine blood samples were obtained a median of around 67 days after the second vaccine dose, with a range of about 12 to 241 days. Culture stimuli were overlapping spike peptide pools from SARS-CoV-2 and from the common cold coronaviruses HCoV-NL63, HCoV-OC43 and HCoV-229E. Control cultures received a CEFX viral epitope pool as the positive control, an HIV-1 Nef peptide pool as the negative control, or no peptide. In over 8 COVID-19 convalescent patients and several infection-naive healthy vaccine recipients, the spike-specific CD4+ TCR repertoire before mRNA vaccination was compared with the repertoire after mRNA vaccination.

The library came from PCR. TCR sequencing of DNA from cultured CD4+ T cells used the Oncomine TCR Beta short-read assay at the Johns Hopkins FTIC core. The QIAamp micro DNA kit was used to extract genomic DNA from the cultured CD4+ T cells. The Oncomine TCR Beta libraries from cultured CD4+ T cells were pooled using unique dual indexes and then sequenced on an Illumina iSeq 100. As for the original processing: Non-productive sequences were removed, and CDR3s that did not start with C, did not end with F or W, or were shorter than 7 amino acids were discarded. Antigen-specific clonotypes were identified with the MANAFEST web application by comparing peptide-stimulated wells with reference and other culture wells. Positive clones required FDR below 0.05, an odds ratio above 5, and productive frequency above 0.1% in at least two of three replicate wells. Cross-reactive clonotypes were defined as significantly expanded in both SARS-CoV-2 spike wells and at least one common cold coronavirus spike condition. Using R version 3.6.1, CDR3 homology was evaluated through Levenshtein distances (stringdist) along with unrooted phylogenetic trees (ape). The public reads were reprocessed in TCRdb via fastp at Q25 and MiXCR, keeping in-frame beta chains. Duplicate CDR3 protein sequences are folded into a single record with the most common DNA and genes. TCRdb's processing, not the authors', yielded these V and J calls. This sample has around 10,000 distinct CDR3 sequences in its table, and around two thirds of those were observed once. About 8% of the sample belongs to the ten largest clones.

V loses 5 bases at its end and J loses 5 bases; junction bases beyond the gene matches: 10. From a lookup of the germline V gene, CDR1 and CDR2 are SGHTA and FQGNSA. From its cysteine to its phenylalanine, the CDR3 spans 15 amino acids. Of all the DNA, just the CDR3 is kept, 45 bases in frame from base 1. Worth noting for this clonotype: This clone's antigen is unknown. Within one base of it there is no much larger clone, and no base qualities were kept.

Read against the paper, the sample's treatment or condition label means: roughly nine-day PBMC culture with coronavirus spike peptide pools or control peptides (ViraFEST assay). The study used the ViraFEST assay, which expanded antigen-specific T cells with peptide pools and then identified expanded clonotypes by TCR sequencing. The convalescent patients' positive SARS-CoV-2 PCR tests fell between March and December 2020, which was before the Alpha, Beta and Delta variants emerged in the United States. Two million PBMCs per well were cultured in IMDM with 5% human AB serum and about 9.2 IU/ml IL-2, plus 10 ug/ml peptide pools. On days 3 and 7, half of the culture medium was replaced with fresh IL-2-containing medium. After around 11 days of culture, CD4+ T cells were isolated by negative selection using the EasySep CD4+ T cell isolation kit. PBMCs were separated from whole blood using Ficoll-Paque Plus gradient centrifugation and then either used fresh or cryopreserved at -140C. In general, triplicate wells were set up for every culture condition.

General conclusions and limits of the study: In convalescent patients, a median around 89% of post-vaccine SARS-CoV-2-reactive clones were detected only after vaccination, suggesting vaccine-specific priming. Relatively few convalescent patients were included in the study, and early timepoints after natural infection were not analyzed. Although the median number of SARS-CoV-2-reactive clonotypes went up from around 20 after infection to more than 30 after vaccination, the increase was not significant. Of the vaccine-specific clones in convalescent patients, 304 of 307, or nearly all, reacted only to SARS-CoV-2 spike and did not cross-react with common cold coronaviruses.

The chain is assembled from TRBV7-2 and TRBJ2-5; 8 nucleotides in the junction match TRBD1. The sequence derives from a human donor who had recovered from COVID-19. Sequenced input: CD4+ T cells from blood, cultured in vitro. CDR3 protein: CASSRNRGSGETQYF. In nucleotides, the sequence is TGTGCCAGCAGCCGGAACAGGGGGAGTGGGGAGACCCAGTACTTC.